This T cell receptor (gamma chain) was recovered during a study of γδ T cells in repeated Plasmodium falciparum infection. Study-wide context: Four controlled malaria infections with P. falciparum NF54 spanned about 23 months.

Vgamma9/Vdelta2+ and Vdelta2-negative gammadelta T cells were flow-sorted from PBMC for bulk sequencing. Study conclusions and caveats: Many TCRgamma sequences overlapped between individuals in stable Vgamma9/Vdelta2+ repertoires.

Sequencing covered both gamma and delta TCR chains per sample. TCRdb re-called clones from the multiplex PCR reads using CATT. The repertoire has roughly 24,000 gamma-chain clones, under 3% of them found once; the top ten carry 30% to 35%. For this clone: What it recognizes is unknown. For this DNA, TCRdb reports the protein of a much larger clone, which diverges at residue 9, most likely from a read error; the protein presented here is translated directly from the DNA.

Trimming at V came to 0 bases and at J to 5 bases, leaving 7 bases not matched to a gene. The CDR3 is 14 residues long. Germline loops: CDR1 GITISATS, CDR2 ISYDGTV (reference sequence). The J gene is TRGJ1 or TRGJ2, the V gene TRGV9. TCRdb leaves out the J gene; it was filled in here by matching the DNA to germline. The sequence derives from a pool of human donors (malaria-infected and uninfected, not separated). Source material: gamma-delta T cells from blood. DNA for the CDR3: TGTGCCTTGTGGGAGGTGTTCGACAATTATAAGAAACTCTTT. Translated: CALWEVFDNYKKLF.